Listed here are 14 T cell receptor beta chains from one sample, sequenced in a study of beta chain features in type 1 diabetes. The whole isolated RNA underwent reverse transcription, so sequencing captured expressed TCRB transcripts. The protocol was immunoSEQ multiplex PCR, while the TCRdb copy is restricted to in-frame clones and leaves out a portion. In the table there are about 900,000 clones, around a sixth of which are singletons. Material for sequencing was naive CD4+ T cells from blood. These receptors were obtained from a woman between 18 and 29 years old in good health.

This sequence joins TRBV5-1 and TRBJ2-7, with D perhaps assigned TRBD1 or TRBD2 (5 bases each). V was shortened by 7 bases and J by 6 bases, with 11 bases between the two germline ends. The CDR3 spans 11 residues. Germline loops: CDR1 SGHRS, CDR2 YFSETQ. The CDR3 DNA is TGCGCCAGCTCCACCGGGGCCGAGCAGTACTTC. As protein: CASSTGAEQYF.

This clone showed up just a few times. V and J are TRBV7-2 and TRBJ2-3, with 8 bases lining up with TRBD2. Losses at the gene ends were 7 bases for V and 3 bases for J; bases not matched to a gene: 9. CDR3 size: 15 residues. Germline loops: CDR1 SGHTA, CDR2 FQGNSA. Here the CDR3 reads CASNNRSGRTDTQYF. The CDR3, as DNA: TGTGCCAGCAACAACCGGAGCGGGAGAACAGATACGCAGTATTTT.

This clone was recorded a few times. The V and J genes are TRBV18 and TRBJ2-5; D is ambiguous. The CDR3 covers 12 residues. Trimming shortened V by 5 bases and J by 11 bases, and 15 bases separated the two germline ends. CDR1 and CDR2 (germline): KGHSH, LQKENI. The CDR3 reads CASSRQGQQQYF. CDR3 nucleotide sequence: TGTGCCAGCTCAAGACAAGGGCAACAGCAGTACTTC.

In this sample, this clone turned up a few times. The chain recombines TRBV7-8 with TRBJ2-3, with 15 bases lining up with TRBD2. Germline V gene sequence: CDR1 SGHVS, CDR2 FQNEAQ. The CDR3 extends over 18 amino acids. V lost 5 bases and J lost 2; bases outside the gene matches: 8. DNA of the CDR3: TGTGCCAGCAGCCATGGGACTAGCGGGAGGCCCCTCACAGATACGCAGTATTTT. This encodes CASSHGTSGRPLTDTQYF. Combining the CDR3 with reference TRBV7-8 and TRBJ2-3 gives the whole variable domain GAGVSQSPRYKVAKRGQDVALRCDPISGHVSLFWYQQALGQGPEFLTYFQNEAQLDKSGLPSDRFFAERPEGSVSTLKIQRTQQEDSAVYLCASSHGTSGRPLTDTQYFGPGTRLTVL.

This clone has only a few counts. V and J are TRBV18 and TRBJ2-1; 12 bases fit TRBD1. This CDR3 is built from 15 residues. Germline CDR1 KGHSH, CDR2 LQKENI. Trimming took 4 bases from V and 7 from J; bases not matched to a gene: 5. In nucleotides, the CDR3 is TGTGCCAGCTCACAAGGGACAGGGGGCCGGAATGAGCAGTTCTTC. Protein: CASSQGTGGRNEQFF.

The chain combines TRBV9 with TRBJ1-2, with 7 positions matching TRBD1. The V gene's germline CDR1 is SGDLS and CDR2 YYNGEE. The trim removed 4 bases at V and 4 bases at J, leaving 7 bases unmatched. The CDR3 extends over 14 amino acids. The CDR3 sequence: CASSPSTGFYGYTF. The CDR3, as DNA: TGTGCCAGCAGCCCATCGACAGGGTTCTATGGCTACACCTTC.

The genes are TRBV7-9 and TRBJ1-2; no definite D call. Germline V lookup: CDR1 SEHNR, CDR2 FQNEAQ (reference sequence). Trimming removed 5 bases at V and 5 bases at J, with 18 bases between. The CDR3 is 15 residues long. The CDR3 protein is CASSPLELPPYGYTF. The CDR3 region has the DNA TGTGCCAGCAGCCCTCTAGAGCTGCCCCCTTATGGCTACACCTTC.

The chain is built from TRBV29-1 and TRBJ1-3; D ambiguous. V gave up 7 bases and J gave up 3 bases, with 7 bases separating them. Germline V gene sequence: CDR1 SQVTM, CDR2 ANQGSEA. This CDR3 region has 11 residues. The CDR3 region is CSGSHGNTIYF. The CDR3 DNA is TGCAGCGGATCTCATGGAAACACCATATATTTT.

This clone was detected a few times. The chain employs TRBV28 and TRBJ2-7; D may be TRBD2 (6 bases). Trimming stripped 8 bases from V and 8 bases from J, with 13 bases between. The CDR3 totals 11 residues. Germline CDR1 MDHEN, CDR2 SYDVKM. CDR3 nucleotide sequence: TGTGCCAGCGGGTTACTAGCACAGCAGTACTTC. This codes for CASGLLAQQYF.

This clone was seen a handful of times. This chain connects TRBV19 to TRBJ2-6, with 9 bases that match TRBD1. Per the germline V gene, CDR1 is LNHDA and CDR2 is SQIVND (reference sequence). CDR3 size: 17 residues. The V segment lost 7 bases and the J segment 1 base; nucleotides outside the gene matches: 8. DNA of the CDR3: TGTGCCAGTAACCCGGGACAGGGAGCTTCTGGGGCCAACGTCCTGACTTTC. Its translation: CASNPGQGASGANVLTF.

This clone was seen more than once but under ten times. V is TRBV6-5 and J is TRBJ1-1; D not certain. This CDR3 comprises 15 residues. Germline loops: CDR1 MNHEY, CDR2 SVGAGI. The germline V and J ends were trimmed by 5 bases and 5 bases, with 18 bases remaining between them. The CDR3 bases are TGTGCCAGCAGTACCTCCTCGATAGGAGGGACTGAAGCTTTCTTT. As protein: CASSTSSIGGTEAFF.

The CDR3: CASSSGTVLSTDTQYF. DNA of the CDR3: TGTGCCAGCAGCTCGGGTACGGTCCTTAGCACAGATACGCAGTATTTT. The chain combines TRBV7-2 with TRBJ2-3; no firm D call. The V end was cut by 4 bases, the J end by 0 bases, with 14 bases between. The CDR3 sequence is 16 residues long. Germline V gives CDR1 SGHTA, CDR2 FQGNSA.

CDR3 nucleotides: TGTGCCAGCAGTGTACAAATCTCCTACGAGCAGTACTTC. Its translation is CASSVQISYEQYF. V is TRBV2 and J is TRBJ2-7; D remains unclear. CDR1 SNHLY and CDR2 FYNNEI come from the germline V gene. The germline V and J ends were trimmed by 4 bases and 0 bases, with 7 bases remaining between them. The CDR3 totals 13 residues.

The rearrangement uses TRBV9 and TRBJ2-7, with D possibly being TRBD1 (6 bases). From germline, CDR1 is SGDLS and CDR2 YYNGEE. This CDR3 has 15 residues. V was pared by 3 bases and J by 2 bases, with 15 bases between. Here the CDR3 DNA reads TGTGCCAGCAGCGAAACCGGGACAACCACCTACGAGCAGTACTTC. As protein: CASSETGTTTYEQYF.